The table lists the clone carrying this T cell receptor beta chain with a few counts. What it recognizes is unknown. The CDR3 extends over 13 amino acids. The V end was cut by 7 bases, the J end by 2 bases, with 13 bases between. From germline, CDR1 is SGHRS and CDR2 YFSETQ. The record originates from a study of T cells after yellow fever vaccination. TCRdb re-analysed the 5' RACE reads in MiXCR, keeping a single row per CDR3 protein. The repertoire holds just under 600,000 distinct CDR3 sequences, roughly 13% seen once, with over 13% in the top ten. Whole-study findings and limits: FACS-sorted repertoires could harbor abundant contaminating bulk-population clonotypes.

Specimen: PBMCs, collected on the day of the yellow fever booster vaccination. This TCR came from a man aged 25-45 years who received the YFV17D yellow fever vaccine. This chain uses TRBV5-1 with TRBJ2-7, with a possible D match to TRBD1 (6 bases). CDR3 nucleotide sequence: TGCGCCAGCTCGACAGGCCCAACCTACGAGCAGTACTTC. It translates to CASSTGPTYEQYF.